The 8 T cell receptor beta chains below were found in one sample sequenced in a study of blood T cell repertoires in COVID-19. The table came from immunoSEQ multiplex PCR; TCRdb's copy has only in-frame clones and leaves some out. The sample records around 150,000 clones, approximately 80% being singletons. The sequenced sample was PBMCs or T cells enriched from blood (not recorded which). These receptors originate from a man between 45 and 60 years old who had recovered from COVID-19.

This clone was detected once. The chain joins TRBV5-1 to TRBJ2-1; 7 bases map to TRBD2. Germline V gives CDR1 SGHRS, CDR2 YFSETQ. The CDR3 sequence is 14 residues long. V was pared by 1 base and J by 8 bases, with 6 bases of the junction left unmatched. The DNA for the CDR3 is TGCGCCAGCAGCTTGTATGGGACTATCGATGAGCAGTTCTTC. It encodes CASSLYGTIDEQFF.

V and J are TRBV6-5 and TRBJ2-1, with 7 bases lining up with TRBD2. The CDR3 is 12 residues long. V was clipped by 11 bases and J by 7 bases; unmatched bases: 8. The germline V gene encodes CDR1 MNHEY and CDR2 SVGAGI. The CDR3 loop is CAAAGVDNEQFF. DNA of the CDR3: TGTGCCGCGGCGGGGGTAGATAATGAGCAGTTCTTC.

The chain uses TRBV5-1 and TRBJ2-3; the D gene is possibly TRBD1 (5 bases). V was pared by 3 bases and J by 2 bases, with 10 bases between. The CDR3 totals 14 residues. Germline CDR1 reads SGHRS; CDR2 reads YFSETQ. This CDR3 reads CASSYDRVTDTQYF. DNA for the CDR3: TGCGCCAGCAGCTACGACAGAGTCACAGATACGCAGTATTTT.

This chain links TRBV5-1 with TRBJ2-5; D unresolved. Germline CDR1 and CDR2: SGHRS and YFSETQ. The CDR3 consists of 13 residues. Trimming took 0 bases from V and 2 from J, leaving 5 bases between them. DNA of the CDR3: TGCGCCAGCAGCTTGGTCGGGCAAGAGACCCAGTACTTC. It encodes CASSLVGQETQYF.

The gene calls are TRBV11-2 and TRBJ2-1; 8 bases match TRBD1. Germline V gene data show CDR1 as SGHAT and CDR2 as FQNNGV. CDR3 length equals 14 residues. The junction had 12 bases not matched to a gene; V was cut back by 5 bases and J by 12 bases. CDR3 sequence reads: CASSKRTGQGAQFF. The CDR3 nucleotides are TGTGCCAGCAGCAAAAGAACCGGACAGGGTGCGCAGTTCTTC.

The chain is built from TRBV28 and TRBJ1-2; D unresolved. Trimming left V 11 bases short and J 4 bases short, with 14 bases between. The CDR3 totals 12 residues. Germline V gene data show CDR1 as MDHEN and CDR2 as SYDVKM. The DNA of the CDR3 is TGTGCCTCCGGGATGTCTGGCTATGGCTACACCTTC. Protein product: CASGMSGYGYTF.

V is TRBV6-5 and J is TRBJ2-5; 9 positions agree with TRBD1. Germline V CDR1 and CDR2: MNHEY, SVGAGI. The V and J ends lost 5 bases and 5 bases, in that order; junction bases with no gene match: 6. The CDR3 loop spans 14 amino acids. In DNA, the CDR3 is TGTGCCAGCAGTAGAACAGGGGGCTGGGAGACCCAGTACTTC. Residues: CASSRTGGWETQYF.

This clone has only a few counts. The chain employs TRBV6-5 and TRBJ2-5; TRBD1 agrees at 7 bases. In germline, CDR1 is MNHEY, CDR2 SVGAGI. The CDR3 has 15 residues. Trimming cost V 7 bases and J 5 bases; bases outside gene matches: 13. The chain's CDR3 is CASTPVGGPKETQYF. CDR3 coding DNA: TGTGCCAGCACCCCAGTAGGGGGCCCAAAGGAGACCCAGTACTTC.